A single sample gave rise to the 21 T cell receptor beta chains below, sequenced in a study of CD8 T cells in ankylosing spondylitis. General study results and limits: A motif of seven or eight highly homologous TCR beta variants was seen as apparently characteristic of ankylosing spondylitis blood.

No antigen has been assigned to these receptors. TCRdb ran MiXCR on the 5' RACE reads and lists one entry per CDR3 protein. The sample includes approximately 540,000 distinct CDR3 sequences, 12% seen only once; the top ten take approximately 6.2%. The specimen was blood, either unsorted or a sorted T cell fraction (not recorded which). The receptors derive from a male donor with ankylosing spondylitis.

This clonotype came up a few times. The chain joins TRBV7-7 to TRBJ2-5; D is possibly TRBD2 (6 bases). The ends were cut back, 5 bases at V and 7 bases at J, with 17 bases in the middle. Per the germline V gene, CDR1 is SSHAT and CDR2 is FNYEAQ (reference sequence). CDR3 length equals 14 residues. CDR3 bases: TGTGCCAGCAGCCCCGGAGGGAGTCAGGGGACCCAGTACTTC. It yields the protein CASSPGGSQGTQYF.

The V and J genes are TRBV2 and TRBJ1-3; no firm D call. Trimming removed 11 bases at V and 0 bases at J, with 20 bases between. Germline values: CDR1 SNHLY, CDR2 FYNNEI. The CDR3 runs to 16 residues. The CDR3 is CAREGKDGDSGNTIYF. CDR3 DNA: TGTGCCCGCGAAGGAAAAGACGGGGACTCTGGAAACACCATATATTTT.

This clonotype has a count of ten or more. V gene TRBV5-1 combines with J gene TRBJ1-1; TRBD1 agrees at 11 bases. After removal of 2 bases from V and 5 bases from J, the junction contained 8 bases not matched to a gene. CDR1 and CDR2 (germline): SGHRS, YFSETQ. The CDR3 is 16 residues long. The CDR3 here is CASSFSDRGRGTEAFF. In DNA form, the CDR3 reads TGCGCCAGCAGCTTCTCGGACAGGGGGCGAGGGACTGAAGCTTTCTTT.

This clonotype was detected ten times or more. This chain uses TRBV4-1 with TRBJ1-1, with 11 bases aligning to TRBD1. Germline V lookup: CDR1 MGHRA, CDR2 YSYEKL. The CDR3 consists of 15 residues. V shed 5 bases and J 3 bases; nucleotides not matched to a gene: 5. The CDR3 sequence: CASSVTGQGDTEAFF. CDR3 sequence (DNA): TGCGCCAGCAGCGTTACGGGACAGGGGGACACTGAAGCTTTCTTT.

The V gene is TRBV6-1, the J gene TRBJ1-1; the match to TRBD1 covers 8 bases. V was pared by 2 bases and J by 5 bases, with 10 bases of the junction left unmatched. CDR3 length equals 16 residues. Germline CDR1 reads MNHNS; CDR2 reads SASEGT. The CDR3 loop reads CASSEKPLQGVTEAFF. CDR3 nucleotides: TGTGCCAGCAGTGAAAAGCCCTTACAGGGGGTTACTGAAGCTTTCTTT.

This clonotype has only a few counts. V usage is TRBV7-9 and J usage is TRBJ1-1; D not resolved. This CDR3 region has 14 residues. Trimming pared 1 base from V and 3 bases from J, leaving 9 bases between. Per the germline V gene, CDR1 is SEHNR and CDR2 is FQNEAQ (reference sequence). CDR3 nucleotides: TGTGCCAGCAGCTTAGGGTCCGGGGACACTGAAGCTTTCTTT. This encodes CASSLGSGDTEAFF.

Ten or more counts support this clonotype. The chain joins TRBV7-9 to TRBJ2-3; no clear D gene. The CDR3 sequence is 14 residues long. Looked up from germline, CDR1 is SEHNR and CDR2 is FQNEAQ (reference sequence). The V gene lost 3 bases and the J gene lost 7 bases, with 14 bases spanning the gap. CDR3 loop: CASSFGSSSHTQYF. The CDR3 bases are TGTGCCAGCAGCTTTGGCAGCAGCAGTCATACGCAGTATTTT. Full variable domain (missing parts from reference TRBV7-9 and TRBJ2-3): DTGVSQNPRHKITKRGQNVTFRCDPISEHNRLYWYRQTLGQGPEFLTYFQNEAQLEKSRLLSDRFSAERPKGSFSTLEIQRTEQGDSAMYLCASSFGSSSHTQYFGPGTRLTVL.

The rearrangement uses TRBV12-5 and TRBJ2-3, with 10 bases matching TRBD2. The CDR3 loop spans 18 amino acids. The germline V gene encodes CDR1 LGHNT and CDR2 FRNRAP. With 2 bases clipped from V and 0 bases from J, the junction kept 8 bases outside the gene matches. Written as DNA, the CDR3 is TGTGCTAGTGGTTTGTCCATCCGGACTAGCGGTAGCACAGATACGCAGTATTTT. This sequence encodes CASGLSIRTSGSTDTQYF.

This clonotype was counted between two and nine times. The J gene is TRBJ2-2, the V gene TRBV5-1; 10 bases agree with TRBD1. V lost 4 bases to trimming and J lost 6 bases; unmatched junction nucleotides: 6. Looked up from germline, CDR1 is SGHRS and CDR2 is YFSETQ. This CDR3 contains 15 residues. The CDR3 reads CASSRDRGRSGELFF. The DNA of the CDR3 is TGCGCCAGCAGCAGAGACAGGGGGCGATCCGGGGAGCTGTTTTTT.

There are a few counts of this clonotype. The chain joins TRBV25-1 to TRBJ2-3; TRBD2 might be the D (9 bases). Per germline, CDR1 MGHDK and CDR2 SYGVNS. The CDR3 is 18 amino acids. The V and J ends lost 2 bases and 2 bases respectively, with 20 bases between them. The CDR3 nucleotides are TGTGCCAGCAGTGAAATTTGGCGGGAGGGACAGGTCACAGATACGCAGTATTTT. Translation gives CASSEIWREGQVTDTQYF.

V gene TRBV5-1 combines with J gene TRBJ1-2; 10 bases line up with TRBD1. J was trimmed by 6 bases and V by 5 bases; bases with no gene match: 7. The CDR3 is 14 amino acids. CDR1 and CDR2 (germline): SGHRS, YFSETQ. For the CDR3, the DNA is TGCGCCAGCAGACGGAGCGGGACAGGGGATGGCTACACCTTC. Residues: CASRRSGTGDGYTF.

The CDR3 bases are TGTGCCAGCAGCCGAATACCGGCGGAGACCCAGTACTTC. This codes for CASSRIPAETQYF. The V gene is TRBV2, the J gene TRBJ2-5; no definite D call. Trimming removed 6 bases at V and 5 bases at J, with 13 bases between. This CDR3 is built from 13 residues. Germline V gives CDR1 SNHLY, CDR2 FYNNEI. The full variable domain, in which reference TRBV2 and TRBJ2-5 provide the parts outside the CDR3, is EPEVTQTPSHQVTQMGQEVILRCVPISNHLYFYWYRQILGQKVEFLVSFYNNEISEKSEIFDDQFSVERPDGSNFTLKIRSTKLEDSAMYFCASSRIPAETQYFGPGTRLLVL.

The chain has TRBV7-8 and TRBJ2-1; tentatively, D is TRBD1 (6 bases). Trimming took 1 base from V and 4 from J, leaving 14 bases between them. The V gene's germline CDR1 is SGHVS and CDR2 FQNEAQ. This CDR3 is 16 amino acids long. CDR3 DNA: TGTGCCAGCAGCTTAGATTTGCAGGGGTCTTACAATGAGCAGTTCTTC. As protein: CASSLDLQGSYNEQFF.

This clonotype has only a few counts. This chain connects TRBV2 to TRBJ1-2; D may be TRBD1 (6 bases). The germline V gene has CDR1 SNHLY and CDR2 FYNNEI. This CDR3 region has 13 residues. The ends were cut back, 6 bases at V and 5 bases at J, with 13 bases in the middle. CDR3 DNA sequence: TGTGCCAGCAGCAGGGGAGAGGAATATGGCTACACCTTC. Amino acids: CASSRGEEYGYTF.

This clonotype has at least ten counts. This chain uses TRBV7-2 with TRBJ1-5; no firm D call. V lost 4 bases, J lost 4 bases, and 11 bases lay in between. The CDR3 runs 14 residues. Germline V gene data show CDR1 as SGHTA and CDR2 as FQGNSA. The CDR3 here is CASSYRRGNQPQHF. For the CDR3, the DNA is TGTGCCAGCAGCTATCGACGGGGAAATCAGCCCCAGCATTTT.

This clonotype showed up just a few times. This chain joins TRBV6-5 and TRBJ2-1; D gene uncertain. The CDR3 is made up of 15 amino acids. V lost 0 bases and J lost 2, with 8 bases in between. Germline V gives CDR1 MNHEY, CDR2 SVGAGI. The CDR3 protein is CASSYSSSPYNEQFF. CDR3 in DNA: TGTGCCAGCAGTTACTCAAGTTCCCCCTACAATGAGCAGTTCTTC.

The chain carries TRBV30 and TRBJ2-7; D is perhaps TRBD1 (6 bases). Per germline, CDR1 GTSNPN and CDR2 SVGIG (reference sequence). V lost 5 bases to trimming and J lost 4 bases, with 15 bases between them. CDR3 length: 13 residues. The DNA for the CDR3 is TGTGCCTGGTCCCCCGGACAGCAATACGAGCAGTACTTC. It codes for CAWSPGQQYEQYF. Supplemented by reference TRBV30 and TRBJ2-7, the full variable domain reads SQTIHQWPATLVQPVGSPLSLECTVEGTSNPNLYWYRQAAGRGLQLLFYSVGIGQISSEVPQNLSASRPQDRQFILSSKKLLLSDSGFYLCAWSPGQQYEQYFGPGTRLTVT.

The table lists this clonotype with a few counts. This chain links TRBV24-1 with TRBJ2-1; TRBD1 is a possible D gene (6 bases). The CDR3 is made up of 14 amino acids. V dropped 5 bases and J dropped 4 bases, with 11 bases sitting between them. CDR1 KGHDR and CDR2 SFDVKD come from the germline V gene. CDR3 in amino acids: CATSALDRYNEQFF. CDR3 in DNA: TGTGCCACCAGTGCCTTAGACAGGTACAATGAGCAGTTCTTC.

This clonotype was seen many times. The J gene is TRBJ2-1, the V gene TRBV7-9; 10 bases match TRBD2. The CDR3 is 15 residues long. Germline assignment: CDR1 SEHNR and CDR2 FQNEAQ (reference sequence). V trimming: 4 bases; J trimming: 7 bases; junction bases outside the gene matches: 7. The CDR3 loop reads CASSSQAGGLNEQFF. The CDR3 DNA reads as TGTGCCAGCAGCTCGCAAGCGGGAGGGCTTAATGAGCAGTTCTTC.

This clonotype turned up a few times. This rearrangement joins TRBV5-1 to TRBJ1-1; 8 positions agree with TRBD1. Germline-derived CDR1 and CDR2 are SGHRS and YFSETQ. The trim removed 1 base at V and 1 base at J, leaving 3 bases unmatched. This CDR3 region has 15 residues. The CDR3 DNA is TGCGCCAGCAGCTTGACTGACAGGGGGAACACTGAAGCTTTCTTT. This codes for CASSLTDRGNTEAFF.

This clonotype was seen a handful of times. The chain is built from TRBV7-7 and TRBJ2-5; no firm D call. This CDR3 region has 13 residues. V lost 0 bases and J 4 bases, leaving 6 bases between the germline ends. CDR1 is SSHAT and CDR2 is FNYEAQ in the germline V gene (reference sequence). CDR3 in DNA: TGTGCCAGCAGCTTAGCGACGATAGAGACCCAGTACTTC. It translates to CASSLATIETQYF.